This T cell receptor beta chain was identified during a study of control samples from healthy donors and cancer patients. Assay: immunoSEQ multiplex PCR; the TCRdb copy retains only in-frame clones and omits some. The sample has 230,000 or so clones, roughly 94% seen once. The CDR3 consists of 14 residues. Germline V gene data show CDR1 as MNHEY and CDR2 as SVGAGI. V was cut by 11 bases and J by 2 bases, with 16 bases left in between. The sequence derives from a man aged 45-65 years in good health. Material: blood. The J gene is TRBJ1-5, the V gene TRBV6-5, with a tentative D call TRBD1 (5 bases). CDR3 bases: TGTGCCTCCTCGAGGGGCTTGGGCAATCAGCCCCAGCATTTT. Residues: CASSRGLGNQPQHF.